Listed below are T cell receptor beta chains from one sample, sequenced in a study of vaccination and CD4 T cells after COVID-19. TCRdb called the PCR reads again in MiXCR, with one record for every CDR3 protein. The top ten clones hold 20% to 25% of a sample with roughly 15,000 distinct CDR3 sequences, roughly 29% of them seen once. Antigen specificity for these receptors is unknown. Sequenced material: cultured CD4+ T cells from blood. These receptors originate from a human donor with COVID-19. Each CDR3 is given with its conserved first and last residue. D genes are given only for firm matches. Expanded clones get a size class; other rows say once, few or many, or leave the size out.

>15|TRBV10-1|TRBJ1-1|few|TRBD1
TGCGCCAGCAGTGGTTCCGGGACAGGGGGCACTGAAGCTTTCTTT
CASSGSGTGGTEAFF
>15|TRBV11-3|TRBJ2-1|.|TRBD2
TGTGCCAGCAGCTTCCGGGCAGCGGGGGGAAATGAGCAGTTCTTC
CASSFRAAGGNEQFF
>13|TRBV20-1|TRBJ2-3|few|TRBD2
TGCAGTGCAAGGCGGGGGGGCTCAGATACGCAGTATTTT
CSARRGGSDTQYF
>12|TRBV12-3/TRBV12-4|TRBJ1-1|.|.
TGTGCCAGCAGTTTCGGCAACACTGAAGCTTTCTTT
CASSFGNTEAFF
>13|TRBV11-3|TRBJ2-2|few|.
TGTGCCAGCAGCTTAGATACCGCCGGGGAGCTGTTTTTT
CASSLDTAGELFF
>15|TRBV24-1|TRBJ2-7|few|TRBD1
TGTGCCACCAGTGATTCGACAGGGGACTCCTACGAGCAGTACTTC
CATSDSTGDSYEQYF
>15|TRBV18|TRBJ1-2|.|.
TGTGCCAGCTCCGCCGTCGTCGGGGGGCGCAATGGCTACACCTTC
CASSAVVGGRNGYTF
>13|TRBV20-1|TRBJ2-1|.|.
TGCAGTGCTAGAGGCCCGACTTGGGATGAGCAGTTCTTC
CSARGPTWDEQFF
>14|TRBV9|TRBJ2-3|.|.
TGTGCCAGCAGCGTAGGTCTAGCAACAGATACGCAGTATTTT
CASSVGLATDTQYF
>13|TRBV27|TRBJ2-7|few|.
TGTGCCAGCAGTCGGGACCGCTCCTACGAGCAGTACTTC
CASSRDRSYEQYF
>15|TRBV7-9|TRBJ1-5|.|.
TGTGCCAGCAGCTTAGGTTCAGGAGCTAATCAGCCCCAGCATTTT
CASSLGSGANQPQHF
>13|TRBV21-1|TRBJ1-6|.|.
TGTGCCAGCAGCAAAGCTGGTTGTTCACCCCTCCACTTT
CASSKAGCSPLHF
>15|TRBV11-1|TRBJ2-2|.|.
TGTGCCAGCAGCTTGTCTGGTCCCAACACCGGGGAGCTGTTTTTT
CASSLSGPNTGELFF
>15|TRBV20-1|TRBJ2-1|.|TRBD1
TGCAGTGCTAGTGGGCGGGACAGGGCCAGCCATGAGCAGTTCTTC
CSASGRDRASHEQFF
>16|TRBV27|TRBJ2-4|.|.
TGTGCCAGCAGTTTTTTGGGCGGGGTAGCCAAAAACATTCAGTACTTC
CASSFLGGVAKNIQYF
>14|TRBV19|TRBJ2-3|few|.
TGTGCCAGTACGTCTTGGGGGGACACAGATACGCAGTATTTT
CASTSWGDTDTQYF
>12|TRBV28|TRBJ2-1|.|.
TGTGCCAGCAGTTTACTTACAGGGTGGGAGTTCTTC
CASSLLTGWEFF
>17|TRBV9|TRBJ2-7|.|.
TGTGCCAGCAGCATACCTAGCACAAAGGAGGGTTCCTACGAGCAGTACTTC
CASSIPSTKEGSYEQYF
>16|TRBV6-2/TRBV6-3|TRBJ2-1|once|TRBD2
TGTGCCAGCAGCTCTAGACTAGCGGGGGGGCTGAATGAGCAGTTCTTC
CASSSRLAGGLNEQFF
>15|TRBV11-2|TRBJ1-6|.|.
TGTGCCAGCAGCCTACAGGGAGGAAATAATTCACCCCTCCACTTT
CASSLQGGNNSPLHF
>12|TRBV9|TRBJ1-4|.|.
TGTGCCAGCAGCCTGAGGGGTGAAAAACTGTTTTTT
CASSLRGEKLFF
>14|TRBV25-1|TRBJ1-6|few|.
TGTGCCAGCAGTAATACAGCTACTAATTCACCCCTCCACTTT
CASSNTATNSPLHF
>14|TRBV12-3/TRBV12-4|TRBJ2-5|.|.
TGTGCCAGCAGCCCTGACTCCCGAGGGGAGACCCAGTACTTC
CASSPDSRGETQYF
>14|TRBV24-1|TRBJ1-1|few|TRBD1
TGTGCCACCAGTGATCCGACAGGGGGCACTGAAGCTTTCTTT
CATSDPTGGTEAFF
>15|TRBV7-9|TRBJ1-2|.|.
TGTGCCAGCAGCTTCTTGTCGGGGGGACACTATGGCTACACCTTC
CASSFLSGGHYGYTF
>11|TRBV28|TRBJ1-1|.|.
TGTGCCAGCACATCCGGGACTAAAGCTTTCTTT
CASTSGTKAFF
>12|TRBV20-1|TRBJ2-7|.|.
TGCAGTGCGACCCAGGGGCCCAACGAGCAGTACTTC
CSATQGPNEQYF
>14|TRBV19|TRBJ1-5|few|TRBD1
TGTGCCAGTAGTATCGGGACAGTTCGTCAGCCCCAGCATTTT
CASSIGTVRQPQHF
>15|TRBV2|TRBJ2-5|medium-sized|.
TGTGCCAGCAGTGATAGCAGAGGGGAGAAAGAGACCCAGTACTTC
CASSDSRGEKETQYF
>17|TRBV4-3|TRBJ2-7|once|TRBD2
TGCGCCAGCAGCCAAGATCCTCTTCCTAGCGGGGCCTACGAGCAGTACTTC
CASSQDPLPSGAYEQYF
>15|TRBV27|TRBJ1-5|few|.
TGTGCCAGCAGTTTAGGGTGGGGGATTAATCAGCCCCAGCATTTT
CASSLGWGINQPQHF